This entry features one TCR beta chain sequence. What antigen it recognizes has not been identified. Base qualities are missing; no much larger clone stands one base away. Bulk unsorted tissue served as the source for RNA extraction, and RNA quality was assessed using a NanoDrop ND-1000 and an Agilent 2100. Newly diagnosed lung cancer patients without prior chemotherapy who had been admitted for thoracic surgery in China between August and November 2014 were enrolled as donors. The study excluded patients who had received radiotherapy or chemotherapy before or who had another cancer at the same time. Surgical tissue pieces of about 1-2.3 cm3 were preserved in RNAlater solution and were kept at -80 degrees C until use. The library was built by means of multiplex PCR. TCRdb names Illumina HiSeq 2500 as the instrument used. Following protocols modified from ARM-PCR, the researchers constructed TCRbeta libraries through three rounds of nested PCR with primers (Table S4). PCR products of 200-500 bp were gel-excised and purified with the QIAquick gel extraction kit before sequencing. The authors' analysis ran thus. Trimmomatic was used to clean the reads, FLASH merged the cleaned reads into complete CDR3 sequences, and MiTCR assigned the sequences to V(D)J germline segments. Clonal diversity was calculated as the inverse Simpson's index using VDJtools. A read counted as productive if the sequence was in-frame and lacked a premature stop codon. TCRdb trimmed public reads at Q25 via fastp, called clones via MiXCR and kept in-frame beta chains. Entries that share a CDR3 protein sequence are merged under the most common genes and DNA. TCRdb assigned the V and J calls; the authors' analysis was not used. Here the sample has about 70,000 distinct CDR3 sequences; about 80% occur a single time. The biggest ten clones account for 25% to 30% of the sample.

This entry comes from a study of tumor and adjacent non-tumor tissue in lung cancer listed by TCRdb under 2018. At the level of the whole study: Patients with adenocarcinoma (12), squamous cell carcinoma (2) and small cell lung cancer (1) were included in the cohort. For each patient, one tumor sample and one normal lung sample were taken, giving under 35 paired specimens that underwent TCRbeta CDR3 sequencing. The study compared bulk TCRbeta repertoires between lung tumor tissue and matched distant non-tumor lung tissue from over twelve lung cancer patients. Sequencing generated a total of roughly 130 million productive TCRbeta reads, averaging roughly 4.3 million reads per sample. Ages among the approximately 15 patients ranged from about 30 to 80 years, there were 10 men and 5 women, and disease was at TNM stage I to III.

CDR1 SQVTM and CDR2 ANQGSEA were looked up in the germline V gene. The CDR3 holds 15 amino acids from the cysteine to the phenylalanine. The only DNA kept is the CDR3, 45 bases in frame from the first base. Germline trimming: 8 bases from V, 9 bases from J; junction bases outside gene matches: 15. Broader findings and caveats from the paper: Because peripheral blood was not sequenced, the blood TCRbeta repertoires of the lung cancer patients in the study went unexamined. TCR diversity was significantly higher in younger patients, and higher tumor TCR diversity was associated with shorter overall and disease-free survival. In normal lung, the top 100 clones accounted for a significantly larger cumulative share of the repertoire than in tumor tissue. Neither the sequencing platform nor unique molecular identifiers are mentioned in the methods. The cohort had only around 15 patients, and the authors noted that larger samples and more detailed clinical data are needed. TCR diversity (inverse Simpson) was significantly higher in tumor than in normal lung tissue (approximately 440 vs 150, P = 0.0075, Mann-Whitney U test).

The sequence derives from a man aged 60 to 69 with non-small cell lung cancer. The sequencing sample was made of lung tumor tissue. Here the chain combines TRBV29-1 and TRBJ2-1; 11 junctional bases match TRBD2. This receptor has the CDR3 CSIPGTSGREAEQFF. In nucleotides, the sequence is TGCAGCATTCCAGGCACTAGCGGGAGAGAGGCTGAGCAGTTCTTC.